These T cell receptor beta chains were read from a single sample in a study of T-cell memory formation after mild COVID-19. TCRdb passed the 5' RACE reads through MiXCR, listing each CDR3 protein once. Of 110,000 or so distinct CDR3 sequences detected, 18% appear once; the ten largest clones hold less than 6%. Sample: PBMCs or a T cell subset sorted from them (not recorded which). The receptors stem from a man younger than 30 who had mild COVID-19 (a few samples of this study predate the infection). Cell type and time point are not known. The CDR3 runs from the conserved cysteine through the conserved F or W. Fields, in order: clone size, V gene, J gene, D gene, CDR3 protein, CDR3 DNA. D genes are given only for firm matches. Clone size is given for some rows only: seen once, a few or many times, or a class if the clone is expanded.

NA	TRBV19	TRBJ2-2	TRBD2	CASRSTSGTNTGELFF	TGTGCCAGTAGATCGACTAGCGGGACGAACACCGGGGAGCTGTTTTTT
few	TRBV5-1	TRBJ2-4	NA	CASSSGRLNIQYF	TGCGCCAGCAGCTCCGGGAGACTAAACATTCAGTACTTC
few	TRBV6-6	TRBJ2-1	NA	CASRLEGGSYNEQFF	TGTGCCAGCAGGTTGGAGGGAGGCTCCTACAATGAGCAGTTCTTC
NA	TRBV7-9	TRBJ2-3	TRBD2	CAGSLGSSGSRTDTQYF	TGTGCCGGCAGCTTGGGGAGTAGCGGGAGTAGGACAGATACGCAGTATTTT
NA	TRBV7-9	TRBJ1-1	NA	CASSFGHLGTEAFF	TGTGCCAGCAGCTTCGGGCATTTGGGCACTGAAGCTTTCTTT
few	TRBV5-1	TRBJ2-6	TRBD1	CASSTTGAGANVLTF	TGCGCCAGCAGCACTACAGGGGCCGGGGCCAACGTCCTGACTTTC
few	TRBV28	TRBJ2-1	NA	CASNSYSSYNEQFF	TGTGCCAGTAACAGCTACAGCTCCTACAATGAGCAGTTCTTC
few	TRBV12-3/TRBV12-4	TRBJ2-7	NA	CASSWTGLSYEQYF	TGTGCCAGCAGCTGGACGGGCCTCTCCTACGAGCAGTACTTC
few	TRBV20-1	TRBJ2-5	NA	CSARVEGWETQYF	TGCAGTGCTAGAGTCGAGGGGTGGGAGACCCAGTACTTC
NA	TRBV7-2	TRBJ1-1	NA	CASSLAGSWSEAFF	TGTGCCAGCAGCTTAGCCGGGAGTTGGTCTGAAGCTTTCTTT
few	TRBV7-2	TRBJ2-3	NA	CASSVTLDTQYF	TGTGCCAGCAGCGTAACCTTAGATACGCAGTATTTT
NA	TRBV4-3	TRBJ2-7	NA	CASSQETGALSYEQYF	TGCGCCAGCAGCCAAGAAACTGGGGCGCTATCCTACGAGCAGTACTTC
NA	TRBV20-1	TRBJ1-1	TRBD1	CSASPITGRGRAFF	TGCAGTGCTAGCCCCATAACAGGGAGGGGGCGAGCTTTCTTT
NA	TRBV7-2	TRBJ1-1	NA	CASQEGTEAFF	TGTGCCAGTCAAGAGGGGACTGAAGCTTTCTTT
many	TRBV20-1	TRBJ2-6	NA	CSADSGRANVLTF	TGCAGTGCGGACAGTGGAAGGGCCAACGTCCTGACTTTC
few	TRBV6-5	TRBJ2-5	TRBD2	CASRRNPSGEAQYF	TGTGCCAGCAGACGGAACCCTAGCGGGGAGGCCCAGTACTTC
NA	TRBV28	TRBJ2-7	NA	CASSRTWDGQYF	TGTGCCAGCAGCCGAACCTGGGACGGGCAGTACTTC
once	TRBV28	TRBJ1-5	NA	CASSNLNQPQHF	TGTGCCAGCAGTAACCTGAATCAGCCCCAGCATTTT
many	TRBV12-3/TRBV12-4	TRBJ2-2	NA	CASSTDTGELFF	TGTGCCAGCAGCACAGACACCGGGGAGCTGTTTTTT
few	TRBV12-3/TRBV12-4	TRBJ2-3	NA	CASTKGRSTDTQYF	TGTGCCAGCACCAAAGGGCGGTCCACAGATACGCAGTATTTT
NA	TRBV12-3/TRBV12-4	TRBJ2-4	TRBD2	CASSRGGRGRENIQYF	TGTGCCAGCAGCCGGGGAGGGCGCGGTAGGGAAAACATTCAGTACTTC
NA	TRBV7-2	TRBJ2-3	TRBD2	CASSSRLAGGGTQYF	TGTGCCAGCAGCTCTCGACTAGCGGGGGGAGGTACGCAGTATTTT